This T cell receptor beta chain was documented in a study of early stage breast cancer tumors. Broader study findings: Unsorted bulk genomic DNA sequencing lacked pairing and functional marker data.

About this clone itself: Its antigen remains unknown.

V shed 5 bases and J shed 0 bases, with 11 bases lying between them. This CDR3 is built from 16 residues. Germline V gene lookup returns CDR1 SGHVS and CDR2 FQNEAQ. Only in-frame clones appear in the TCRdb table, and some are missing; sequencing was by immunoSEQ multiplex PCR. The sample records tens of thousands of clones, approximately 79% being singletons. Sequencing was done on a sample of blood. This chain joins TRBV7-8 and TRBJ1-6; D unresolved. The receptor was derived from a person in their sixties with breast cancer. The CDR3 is CASSKVRVSYNSPLHF. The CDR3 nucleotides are TGTGCCAGCAGCAAAGTTCGGGTCTCCTATAATTCACCCCTCCACTTT. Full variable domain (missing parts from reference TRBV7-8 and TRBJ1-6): GAGVSQSPRYKVAKRGQDVALRCDPISGHVSLFWYQQALGQGPEFLTYFQNEAQLDKSGLPSDRFFAERPEGSVSTLKIQRTQQEDSAVYLCASSKVRVSYNSPLHFGNGTRLTVT.